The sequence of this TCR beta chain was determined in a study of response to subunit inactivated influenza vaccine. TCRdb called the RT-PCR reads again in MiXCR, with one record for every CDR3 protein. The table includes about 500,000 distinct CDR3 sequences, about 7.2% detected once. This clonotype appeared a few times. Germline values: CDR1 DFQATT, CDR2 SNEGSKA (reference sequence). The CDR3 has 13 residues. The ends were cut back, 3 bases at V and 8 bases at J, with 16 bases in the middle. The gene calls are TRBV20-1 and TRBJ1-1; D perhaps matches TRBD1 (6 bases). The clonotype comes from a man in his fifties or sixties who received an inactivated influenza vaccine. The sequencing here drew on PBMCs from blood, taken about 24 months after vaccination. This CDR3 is CSASPGTFLEAFF. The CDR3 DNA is TGCAGTGCTAGTCCCGGGACATTCCTGGAAGCTTTCTTT.